The next 28 T cell receptor beta chains were all read from a single sample in a study of blood T cell repertoires in COVID-19. Repertoires were generated with immunoSEQ multiplex PCR, while TCRdb's copy carries only in-frame clones and drops some. This table has approximately 26,000 clones, 89% appearing once. The sample comprised peripheral blood. Source of these receptors: a human donor with acute or convalescent COVID-19. The donor label of this sample is uncertain.

This clone was counted only a few times. The chain employs TRBV5-1 and TRBJ2-1; weak D call: TRBD2 (5 bases). Germline V gene sequence: CDR1 SGHRS, CDR2 YFSETQ. V lost 5 bases, J lost 6 bases, and 18 bases lay in between. The CDR3 runs 15 residues. CDR3 nucleotides: TGCGCCAGCAGAACGACTGGAGGAGTAGGCAATGAGCAGTTCTTC. Its translation is CASRTTGGVGNEQFF.

The J gene is TRBJ2-3, the V gene TRBV6-5, with D possibly matching TRBD1 (5 bases). Trimming left V 2 bases short and J 2 bases short, with 14 bases between. CDR1 and CDR2 from the germline V gene are MNHEY and SVGAGI. The CDR3 sequence is 16 residues long. DNA of the CDR3: TGTGCCAGCAGTTACACTCGACAGAAGATCACAGATACGCAGTATTTT. The encoded protein is CASSYTRQKITDTQYF.

The chain combines TRBV7-2 with TRBJ1-1; D remains unclear. This CDR3 is built from 14 residues. Trimming took off 5 bases at V and 2 bases at J, with 12 bases between the two ends. Looked up from germline, CDR1 is SGHTA and CDR2 is FQGNSA. The CDR3 loop reads CASSPRRFNTEAFF. CDR3 in DNA: TGTGCCAGCAGCCCCCGGAGATTCAACACTGAAGCTTTCTTT. Variable domain in full (rest from reference TRBV7-2 and TRBJ1-1): GAGVSQSPSNKVTEKGKDVELRCDPISGHTALYWYRQSLGQGLEFLIYFQGNSAPDKSGLPSDRFSAERTGGSVSTLTIQRTQQEDSAVYLCASSPRRFNTEAFFGQGTRLTVV.

The chain couples TRBV12-5 to TRBJ2-5, with D perhaps matching TRBD2 (6 bases). Germline CDR1 and CDR2: LGHNT and FRNRAP. The CDR3 contains 13 residues. V was clipped by 6 bases and J by 5 bases, with 13 bases between them. The CDR3 DNA reads as TGTGCTAGTGGGGACTCAGGGAGGGAGACCCAGTACTTC. This sequence encodes CASGDSGRETQYF.

CDR3 sequence reads: CASSRGGIFSYEQYV. As DNA, the CDR3 is TGTGCCAGCTCCCGAGGAGGTATTTTCTCCTACGAGCAGTACGTC. V and J are TRBV28 and TRBJ2-7; possible D gene TRBD2, 5 bases. CDR1 is MDHEN and CDR2 is SYDVKM in the germline V gene. This CDR3 has 15 residues. V lost 8 bases to trimming and J lost 0 bases, with 17 bases between them.

The rearrangement joins TRBV27 to TRBJ1-5; D possibly corresponds to TRBD1 (5 bases). This CDR3 spans 16 amino acids. Germline assignment: CDR1 MNHEY and CDR2 SMNVEV (reference sequence). Trimming pared 1 base from V and 0 bases from J, leaving 10 bases between. The CDR3 DNA reads TGTGCCAGCAGTTTATTGGGGCGGGGTAGCAATCAGCCCCAGCATTTT. It yields the protein CASSLLGRGSNQPQHF.

The gene calls are TRBV6-6 and TRBJ1-6; maybe TRBD1 (5 bases). The V gene's germline CDR1 is MNHNY and CDR2 SVGAGI (reference sequence). The CDR3 extends over 15 amino acids. The ends were cut back, 7 bases at V and 5 bases at J, with 15 bases in the middle. CDR3: CASIPGRGNNSPLHF. For the CDR3, the DNA is TGTGCCAGCATCCCCGGTAGGGGTAATAATTCACCCCTCCACTTT.

The V call is TRBV9, the J call TRBJ2-2; 8 positions agree with TRBD1. V gave up 3 bases and J gave up 7 bases; unmatched junction bases: 5. Germline V CDR1 and CDR2: SGDLS, YYNGEE. The CDR3 has 14 residues. The DNA of the CDR3 is TGTGCCAGCAGCGCACAGGGGGTGGGCGGGGAGCTGTTTTTT. Its protein is CASSAQGVGGELFF.

This chain joins TRBV7-8 and TRBJ1-5, with a possible D match to TRBD1 (5 bases). Germline CDR1 and CDR2: SGHVS and FQNEAQ. Trimming stripped 4 bases from V and 2 bases from J, with 12 bases between. The CDR3 length is 15 residues. CDR3 residues: CASSSREGGNQPQHF. CDR3 coding DNA: TGTGCCAGCAGCTCCAGGGAAGGGGGCAATCAGCCCCAGCATTTT.

This clone was observed a handful of times. The gene calls are TRBV5-4 and TRBJ1-6, with TRBD1 matching over 11 bases. Germline V lookup: CDR1 SGHNT, CDR2 YYREEE (reference sequence). The CDR3 sequence is 14 residues long. Trimming took 5 bases from V and 7 from J; bases not matched to a gene: 2. The CDR3 protein is CASRGTGGNSPLHF. CDR3 in DNA: TGTGCCAGCAGAGGGACAGGGGGGAATTCACCCCTCCACTTT.

This chain uses TRBV6-5 with TRBJ1-2; 9 bases map to TRBD1. CDR1 and CDR2 (germline): MNHEY, SVGAGI. V lost 6 bases, J lost 7 bases, and 6 bases stayed unmatched. The CDR3 has 13 residues. The CDR3 is CASRRQGEAGYTF. CDR3 coding DNA: TGTGCCAGCAGAAGACAGGGGGAGGCTGGCTACACCTTC.

The J gene is TRBJ2-3, the V gene TRBV5-4, with D maybe TRBD1 (5 bases). The germline gives CDR1 SGHNT, CDR2 YYREEE (reference sequence). The CDR3 has 14 residues. V was shortened by 3 bases and J by 5 bases, with 13 bases between the two germline ends. DNA of the CDR3: TGTGCCAGCAGCTCCGGAAGCAGGGTAGATACGCAGTATTTT. Amino acids: CASSSGSRVDTQYF.

The rearrangement uses TRBV11-3 and TRBJ1-1; no clear D. Germline CDR1 and CDR2: SGHNT and YENEEA. Trimming shortened V by 7 bases and J by 3 bases, and 15 bases separated the two germline ends. The CDR3 has 14 amino acids. The CDR3 region is CASTYGARDTEAFF. CDR3 DNA: TGTGCCAGCACCTACGGAGCCCGGGACACTGAAGCTTTCTTT.

This rearrangement joins TRBV27 to TRBJ2-1; tentatively, D is TRBD2 (5 bases). Deletions cut 4 bases from V and 5 bases from J, with 9 bases between. The V gene's germline CDR1 is MNHEY and CDR2 SMNVEV (reference sequence). This CDR3 is 13 amino acids long. CDR3 residues: CASSSGLNNEQFF. The CDR3 coding sequence is TGTGCCAGCAGTTCTGGACTCAACAATGAGCAGTTCTTC.

The rearrangement uses TRBV5-1 and TRBJ2-1; possible D gene TRBD1, 6 bases. V was pared by 3 bases and J by 0 bases, with 13 bases between. Germline V lookup: CDR1 SGHRS, CDR2 YFSETQ. This CDR3 region has 16 residues. The CDR3: CASSYGGSSSYNEQFF. Written as DNA, the CDR3 is TGCGCCAGCAGCTATGGGGGCTCGAGCTCCTACAATGAGCAGTTCTTC. The entire variable domain, with the rest obtained from reference TRBV5-1 and TRBJ2-1, is as follows: KAGVTQTPRYLIKTRGQQVTLSCSPISGHRSVSWYQQTPGQGLQFLFEYFSETQRNKGNFPGRFSGRQFSNSRSEMNVSTLELGDSALYLCASSYGGSSSYNEQFFGPGTRLTVL.

The chain combines TRBV3-1 (or the pseudogene TRBV3-2) with TRBJ1-2, with D possibly matching TRBD1 (5 bases). The CDR3 totals 13 residues. V gave up 3 bases and J gave up 4 bases, with 9 bases separating them. From germline, CDR1 is LGHDT and CDR2 YNNKEL (reference sequence). The CDR3 region has the DNA TGTGCCAGCAGCCAGGGTCAGGGCTATGGCTACACCTTC. It translates to CASSQGQGYGYTF.

The genes are TRBV7-9 and TRBJ1-1; TRBD1 aligns across 7 bases. Trimming cost V 9 bases and J 0 bases; bases outside gene matches: 10. The length of the CDR3 is 15 residues. Germline lookup yields CDR1 SEHNR and CDR2 FQNEAQ (reference sequence). The CDR3 loop is CASLEGAVMNTEAFF. CDR3 nucleotide sequence: TGTGCCAGTCTGGAGGGGGCGGTCATGAACACTGAAGCTTTCTTT.

The gene calls are TRBV11-2 and TRBJ1-4; D uncertain. CDR3 length: 14 residues. Deletions cut 4 bases from V and 8 bases from J, with 14 bases between. The V gene's germline CDR1 is SGHAT and CDR2 FQNNGV. The CDR3 sequence is CASSSAPGIEKLFF. The CDR3 DNA reads TGTGCCAGCAGCTCCGCCCCAGGAATCGAAAAACTGTTTTTT.

V usage is TRBV6-4 and J usage is TRBJ2-1, with 13 positions matching TRBD2. Germline CDR1 MRHNA, CDR2 SNTAGT. The trim removed 6 bases at V and 8 bases at J, leaving 10 bases unmatched. This CDR3 spans 16 amino acids. Here the CDR3 DNA reads TGTGCCAGCAGGCAACTAGCGGGAGGGCCGTTGGATGAGCAGTTCTTC. Translating gives CASRQLAGGPLDEQFF.

This chain uses TRBV6-5 with TRBJ2-3; 9 bases agree with TRBD2. V lost 8 bases, J lost 4 bases, and 10 bases stayed unmatched. Germline CDR1 reads MNHEY; CDR2 reads SVGAGI. The CDR3 contains 15 residues. The DNA for the CDR3 is TGTGCCAGCGCCGGCAGCGGGGGGCGCGCAGATACGCAGTATTTT. Translation gives CASAGSGGRADTQYF.

V and J are TRBV5-6 and TRBJ2-7; possible D gene TRBD1, 5 bases. V was clipped by 4 bases and J by 3 bases, with 14 bases between them. CDR3 size: 14 residues. CDR1 and CDR2 from the germline V gene are SGHDT and YYEEEE. CDR3 sequence: CASSNQQGYYEQYF. Written as DNA, the CDR3 is TGTGCCAGCAGCAATCAGCAGGGCTACTACGAGCAGTACTTC.

The chain couples TRBV29-1 to TRBJ1-1; D is possibly TRBD1 (6 bases). Trimming took 4 bases from V and 4 from J, leaving 16 bases between them. Germline CDR1 reads SQVTM; CDR2 reads ANQGSEA. The CDR3 sequence is 14 residues long. The CDR3 bases are TGCAGCGTTGGGGCGGGGGGCTTCGGCACTGAAGCTTTCTTT. Its protein product is CSVGAGGFGTEAFF.

J is TRBJ2-1 and V is TRBV5-1, with TRBD2 matching 7 bases. V lost 4 bases to trimming and J lost 2 bases; unmatched junction nucleotides: 9. The CDR3 sequence is 16 residues long. CDR1 is SGHRS, CDR2 YFSETQ, per germline. CDR3 in amino acids: CASSPGGGGTYNEQFF. CDR3 DNA: TGCGCCAGCAGCCCGGGGGGTGGAGGGACCTACAATGAGCAGTTCTTC. The variable domain in full, with the rest retrieved from reference TRBV5-1 and TRBJ2-1, is KAGVTQTPRYLIKTRGQQVTLSCSPISGHRSVSWYQQTPGQGLQFLFEYFSETQRNKGNFPGRFSGRQFSNSRSEMNVSTLELGDSALYLCASSPGGGGTYNEQFFGPGTRLTVL.

The genes are TRBV28 and TRBJ2-6; TRBD2 matches at 8 bases. CDR1 MDHEN and CDR2 SYDVKM come from the germline V gene. The length of the CDR3 is 14 residues. V was clipped by 11 bases and J by 4 bases; unmatched bases: 7. Written as DNA, the CDR3 is TGTGCCCTCGGGGGGGCCGGCGGGGCCAACGTCCTGACTTTC. Translated, it gives CALGGAGGANVLTF. The full variable domain, its missing parts supplied by reference TRBV28 and TRBJ2-6, is DVKVTQSSRYLVKRTGEKVFLECVQDMDHENMFWYRQDPGLGLRLIYFSYDVKMKEKGDIPEGYSVSREKKERFSLILESASTNQTSMYLCALGGAGGANVLTFGAGSRLTVL.

The V gene is TRBV24-1, the J gene TRBJ2-3, with 7 bases fitting TRBD2. V shed 5 bases, J shed 3 bases, and the junction held 16 bases outside the gene matches. Per germline, CDR1 KGHDR and CDR2 SFDVKD. The CDR3 extends over 18 amino acids. The DNA for the CDR3 is TGTGCCACCAGTGCCGCGGCTAGCGGAAACCCTATAACAGATACGCAGTATTTT. Residues: CATSAAASGNPITDTQYF.

This chain connects TRBV6-5 to TRBJ1-5, with 11 bases aligning to TRBD1. Germline-derived CDR1 and CDR2 are MNHEY and SVGAGI. The CDR3 is 15 amino acids. V shed 6 bases, J shed 6 bases, and the junction held 7 bases outside the gene matches. The CDR3 sequence: CASRRTGGAGQPQHF. The CDR3 DNA is TGTGCCAGCAGACGGACAGGGGGCGCGGGTCAGCCCCAGCATTTT.

The chain joins TRBV29-1 to TRBJ1-2, with TRBD1 matching over 7 bases. The V gene end was trimmed by 4 bases and the J gene end by 4 bases; junction bases not matched to a gene: 6. Germline CDR1 SQVTM, CDR2 ANQGSEA. CDR3 length: 13 residues. DNA of the CDR3: TGCAGCGTTGCAAAAGGGGGCAGCTATGGCTACACCTTC. This sequence encodes CSVAKGGSYGYTF.

The chain's CDR3 is CASSLAGTGAGGYTF. In DNA form, the CDR3 reads TGTGCCAGCAGCTTAGCCGGGACAGGGGCGGGCGGCTACACCTTC. This chain connects TRBV7-9 to TRBJ1-2; 10 nucleotides align to TRBD1. Per germline, CDR1 SEHNR and CDR2 FQNEAQ (reference sequence). J was trimmed by 8 bases and V by 0 bases; bases with no gene match: 6. The CDR3 extends over 15 amino acids.